One sample yielded the 16 T cell receptor beta chains listed below, sequenced in a study of vaccination and CD4 T cells after COVID-19. Antigens for these TCRs are unknown. The Oncomine TCR Beta short-read assay sequenced DNA from cultured CD4+ T cells. TCRdb reprocessed the PCR reads with MiXCR, giving one entry per CDR3 protein. The table includes under 20,000 distinct CDR3 sequences, under 60% detected once. Indicated treatment: roughly 10-day PBMC culture with coronavirus spike peptide pools or control peptides (ViraFEST assay). The source was CD4+ T cells from blood, cultured in vitro, collected after SARS-CoV-2 vaccination. Receptors originate from a human donor who had recovered from COVID-19.

The rearrangement links TRBV20-1 to TRBJ1-6; D remains ambiguous. The CDR3 is made up of 16 amino acids. The V gene lost 6 bases and the J gene lost 7 bases, with 22 bases spanning the gap. The germline CDR1 and CDR2 sequences are DFQATT and SNEGSKA (reference sequence). The CDR3 bases are TGCAGTGCCAGGAAGACTGATCGGGAACGAAATTCACCCCTCCACTTT. It encodes CSARKTDRERNSPLHF.

The chain has TRBV18 and TRBJ1-5, with TRBD1 matching 7 bases. Germline values: CDR1 KGHSH, CDR2 LQKENI. V lost 2 bases to trimming and J lost 0 bases; unmatched junction nucleotides: 4. The CDR3 extends over 16 amino acids. The CDR3 DNA follows: TGTGCCAGCTCACCAGGACAGGATTATAGCAATCAGCCCCAGCATTTT. As protein: CASSPGQDYSNQPQHF.

The CDR3 nucleotides read TGCAGTGCTAGAGATGGGGGCACCGGATATACGCAGTATTTT. Protein: CSARDGGTGYTQYF. The rearrangement links TRBV20-1 to TRBJ2-3; possible D gene TRBD1, 6 bases. V lost 0 bases to trimming and J lost 7 bases, with 14 bases between them. In germline, CDR1 is DFQATT, CDR2 SNEGSKA (reference sequence). The CDR3 is 14 residues long.

This rearrangement joins TRBV7-3 to TRBJ1-1; D perhaps matches TRBD1 (6 bases). V shed 7 bases and J shed 5 bases, with 20 bases lying between them. This CDR3 spans 15 amino acids. Per germline, CDR1 SGHTA and CDR2 FQGTGA. CDR3 in DNA: TGTGCCAGCATACCGGCGGAGGGGGTGGGGACTGAAGCTTTCTTT. As protein: CASIPAEGVGTEAFF.

This clonotype was observed a handful of times. The V and J genes are TRBV27 and TRBJ1-6; D unclear. The germline V and J ends were trimmed by 6 bases and 3 bases, with 9 bases remaining between them. This CDR3 region has 14 residues. The V gene's germline CDR1 is MNHEY and CDR2 SMNVEV (reference sequence). DNA of the CDR3: TGTGCCAGCAGATCTGACCTCTATAATTCACCCCTCCACTTT. The encoded protein is CASRSDLYNSPLHF.

This clonotype showed up just once. The genes are TRBV20-1 and TRBJ2-3; TRBD2 aligns across 9 bases. The CDR3 sequence is 15 residues long. Trimming cost V 3 bases and J 1 base; bases outside gene matches: 5. Germline loops: CDR1 DFQATT, CDR2 SNEGSKA (reference sequence). CDR3 coding DNA: TGCAGTGCTAGCTTACGACTAGCGGGCACAGATACGCAGTATTTT. Translating gives CSASLRLAGTDTQYF.

This clonotype was observed a few times. The chain couples TRBV7-2 to TRBJ2-7, with TRBD2 matching 8 bases. Trimming at V came to 3 bases and at J to 7 bases, leaving 14 bases not matched to a gene. The CDR3 extends over 16 amino acids. From germline, CDR1 is SGHTA and CDR2 FQGNSA. Written as DNA, the CDR3 is TGTGCCAGCAGCTTTTTCCTAGCGGGTGGTTTGGGTGAGCAGTACTTC. Translated, it gives CASSFFLAGGLGEQYF.

The CDR3 here is CASSTGDSSYEQYF. CDR3 sequence (DNA): TGTGCCAGCAGCACAGGGGATTCCTCCTACGAGCAGTACTTC. The V call is TRBV6-1, the J call TRBJ2-7, with 7 bases aligning to TRBD1. Germline CDR1 is MNHNS and CDR2 is SASEGT. The CDR3 covers 14 residues. V was clipped by 6 bases and J by 0 bases; unmatched bases: 5.

V usage is TRBV20-1 and J usage is TRBJ1-1, with 8 bases matching TRBD1. V gave up 6 bases and J gave up 2 bases; unmatched junction bases: 5. CDR1 is DFQATT, CDR2 SNEGSKA, per germline (reference sequence). The CDR3 extends over 13 amino acids. The CDR3 region is CSARGQVNTEAFF. CDR3 sequence (DNA): TGCAGTGCAAGGGGACAGGTTAACACTGAAGCTTTCTTT.

The gene calls are TRBV11-3 and TRBJ1-6; the D is unclear. V gave up 2 bases and J gave up 6 bases, with 5 bases separating them. The CDR3 is 13 residues long. Germline CDR1 is SGHNT and CDR2 is YENEEA. CDR3 in DNA: TGTGCCAGCAGCTTAAAGACTAATTCACCCCTCCACTTT. Its translation is CASSLKTNSPLHF.

V usage is TRBV7-2 and J usage is TRBJ1-4; D uncertain. Germline V lookup: CDR1 SGHTA, CDR2 FQGNSA. This CDR3 is 16 amino acids long. Between the trimmed V and J ends, which lost 5 bases and 0 bases, there was a span of 13 bases. Written as DNA, the CDR3 is TGTGCCAGCAGCCCAGCTCACCTGGCAACTAATGAAAAACTGTTTTTT. It translates to CASSPAHLATNEKLFF.

The V gene is TRBV29-1, the J gene TRBJ2-7; TRBD1 is a possible D gene (6 bases). Germline loops: CDR1 SQVTM, CDR2 ANQGSEA. The germline V and J ends were trimmed by 5 bases and 0 bases, with 11 bases remaining between them. The CDR3 runs 13 residues. CDR3 coding DNA: TGCAGCGTTCCAGGGGCGGACTCCTACGAGCAGTACTTC. As protein: CSVPGADSYEQYF.

This clonotype was counted only a few times. V usage is TRBV7-9 and J usage is TRBJ2-2; D remains unclear. Germline V CDR1 and CDR2: SEHNR, FQNEAQ (reference sequence). The CDR3 has 13 residues. Trimming removed 3 bases at V and 4 bases at J, with 6 bases between. The CDR3 bases are TGTGCCAGCAGCTTGGCAGGCACCGGGGAGCTGTTTTTT. This encodes CASSLAGTGELFF. The full variable domain, in which reference TRBV7-9 and TRBJ2-2 provide the parts outside the CDR3, is DTGVSQNPRHKITKRGQNVTFRCDPISEHNRLYWYRQTLGQGPEFLTYFQNEAQLEKSRLLSDRFSAERPKGSFSTLEIQRTEQGDSAMYLCASSLAGTGELFFGEGSRLTVL.

This clonotype has only a few counts. The chain joins TRBV11-3 to TRBJ2-1; possible D gene TRBD1, 5 bases. This CDR3 region has 13 residues. CDR1 is SGHNT and CDR2 is YENEEA in the germline V gene. The V and J ends lost 5 bases and 7 bases respectively, with 12 bases between them. In DNA, the CDR3 is TGTGCCAGCAGCGGTGGGGCAGCGAATGAGCAGTTCTTC. Amino acids: CASSGGAANEQFF.

This clonotype was counted only a few times. The chain employs TRBV7-2 and TRBJ2-7, with TRBD2 matching over 8 bases. The CDR3 has 15 residues. Per germline, CDR1 SGHTA and CDR2 FQGNSA. J lost 3 bases, V lost 5 bases, and 9 bases had no gene match. The CDR3 protein is CASSLRPRGVYEQYF. In nucleotides, the CDR3 is TGTGCCAGCAGCCTAAGACCGCGGGGGGTCTACGAGCAGTACTTC.

J is TRBJ2-5 and V is TRBV19; 10 nucleotides agree with TRBD2. J lost 4 bases, V lost 6 bases, and 11 bases had no gene match. The CDR3 has 16 amino acids. The germline V gene encodes CDR1 LNHDA and CDR2 SQIVND (reference sequence). CDR3 protein: CASRARQREGRETQYF. The CDR3, as DNA: TGTGCCAGTAGAGCCCGTCAGCGGGAGGGGCGAGAGACCCAGTACTTC.